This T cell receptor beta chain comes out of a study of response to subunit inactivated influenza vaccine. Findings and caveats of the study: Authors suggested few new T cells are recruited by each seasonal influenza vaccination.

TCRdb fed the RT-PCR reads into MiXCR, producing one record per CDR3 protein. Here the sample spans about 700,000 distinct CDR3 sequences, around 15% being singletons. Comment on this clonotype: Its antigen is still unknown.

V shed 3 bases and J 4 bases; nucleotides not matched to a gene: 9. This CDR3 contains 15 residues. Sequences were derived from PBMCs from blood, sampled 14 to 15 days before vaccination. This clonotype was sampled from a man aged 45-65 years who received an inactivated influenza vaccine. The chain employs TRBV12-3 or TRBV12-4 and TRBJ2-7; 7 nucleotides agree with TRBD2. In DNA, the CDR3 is TGTGCCAGCAGTTTGGGTGGCGGGAGAGGGTACGAGCAGTACTTC. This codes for CASSLGGGRGYEQYF.